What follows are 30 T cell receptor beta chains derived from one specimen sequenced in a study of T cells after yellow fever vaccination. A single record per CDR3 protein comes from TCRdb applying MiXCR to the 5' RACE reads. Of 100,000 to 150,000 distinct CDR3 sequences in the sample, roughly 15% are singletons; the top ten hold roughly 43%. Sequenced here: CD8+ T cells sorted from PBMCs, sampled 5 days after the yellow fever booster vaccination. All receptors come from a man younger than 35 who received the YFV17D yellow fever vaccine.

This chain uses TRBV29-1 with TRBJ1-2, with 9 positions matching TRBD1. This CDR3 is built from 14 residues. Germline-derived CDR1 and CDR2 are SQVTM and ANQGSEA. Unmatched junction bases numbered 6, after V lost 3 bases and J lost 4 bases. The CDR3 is CSVDWGTGTYGYTF. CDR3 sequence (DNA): TGCAGCGTTGATTGGGGGACAGGGACCTATGGCTACACCTTC.

The CDR3 DNA follows: TGTGCCAGCAGTTACGACGGCGATAGGGGGGGCTGGCAGCCCCAGCATTTT. Its protein product is CASSYDGDRGGWQPQHF. V gene TRBV6-2 or TRBV6-3 combines with J gene TRBJ1-5, with D tentatively TRBD1 (6 bases). In germline, CDR1 is MNHEY, CDR2 SVGEGT. This CDR3 has 17 amino acids. V gave up 2 bases and J gave up 7 bases, with 21 bases separating them.

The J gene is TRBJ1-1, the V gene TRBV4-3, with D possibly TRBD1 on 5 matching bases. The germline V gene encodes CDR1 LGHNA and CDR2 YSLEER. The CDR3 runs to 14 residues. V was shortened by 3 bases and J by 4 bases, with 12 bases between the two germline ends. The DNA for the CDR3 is TGCGCCAGCAGCCACTTTTCCGGGGGCACTGAAGCTTTCTTT. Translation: CASSHFSGGTEAFF.

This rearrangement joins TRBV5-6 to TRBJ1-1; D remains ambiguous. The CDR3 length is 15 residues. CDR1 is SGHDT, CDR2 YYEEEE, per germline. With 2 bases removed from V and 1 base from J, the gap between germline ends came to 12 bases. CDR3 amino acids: CASSLQFERNTEAFF. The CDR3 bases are TGTGCCAGCAGCTTACAGTTTGAACGGAACACTGAAGCTTTCTTT.

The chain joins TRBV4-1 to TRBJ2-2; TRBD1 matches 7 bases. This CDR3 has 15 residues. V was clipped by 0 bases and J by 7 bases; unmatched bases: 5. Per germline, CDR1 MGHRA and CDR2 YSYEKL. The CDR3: CASSQEQGWSGELFF. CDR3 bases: TGCGCCAGCAGCCAAGAACAGGGGTGGAGCGGGGAGCTGTTTTTT.

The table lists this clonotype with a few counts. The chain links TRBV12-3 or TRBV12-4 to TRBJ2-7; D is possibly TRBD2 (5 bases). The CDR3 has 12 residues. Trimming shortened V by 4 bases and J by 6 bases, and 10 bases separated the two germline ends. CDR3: CASSSPGGEQYF. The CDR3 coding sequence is TGTGCCAGCAGTTCCCCAGGAGGCGAGCAGTACTTC.

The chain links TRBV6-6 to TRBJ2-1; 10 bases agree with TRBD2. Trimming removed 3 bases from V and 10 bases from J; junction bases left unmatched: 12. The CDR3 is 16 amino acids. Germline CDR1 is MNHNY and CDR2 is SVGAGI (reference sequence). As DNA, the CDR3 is TGTGCCAGCAGTTATAGTATAGCGGGGGGTTGGGGAGAGCAGTTCTTC. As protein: CASSYSIAGGWGEQFF.

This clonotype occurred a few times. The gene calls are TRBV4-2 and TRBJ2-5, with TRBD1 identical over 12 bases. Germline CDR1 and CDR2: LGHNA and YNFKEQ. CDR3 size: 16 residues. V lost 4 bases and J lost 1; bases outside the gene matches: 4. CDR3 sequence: CASSPLGQGAQETQYF. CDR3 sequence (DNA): TGTGCCAGCAGCCCTCTGGGACAGGGGGCCCAAGAGACCCAGTACTTC.

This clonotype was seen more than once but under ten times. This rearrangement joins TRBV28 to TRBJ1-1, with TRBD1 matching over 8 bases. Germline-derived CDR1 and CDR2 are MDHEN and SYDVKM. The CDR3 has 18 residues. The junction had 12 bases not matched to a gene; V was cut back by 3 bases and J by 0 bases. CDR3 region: CASSLLLATGVMNTEAFF. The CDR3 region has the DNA TGTGCCAGCAGTTTGCTACTCGCGACAGGGGTCATGAACACTGAAGCTTTCTTT.

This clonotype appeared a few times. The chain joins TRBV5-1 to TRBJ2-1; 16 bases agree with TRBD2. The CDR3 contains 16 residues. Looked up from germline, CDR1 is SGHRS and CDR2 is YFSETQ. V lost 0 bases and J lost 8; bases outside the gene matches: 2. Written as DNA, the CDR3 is TGCGCCAGCAGCTTGGAAGGGACTAGCGGGGGGGATGAGCAGTTCTTC. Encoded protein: CASSLEGTSGGDEQFF.

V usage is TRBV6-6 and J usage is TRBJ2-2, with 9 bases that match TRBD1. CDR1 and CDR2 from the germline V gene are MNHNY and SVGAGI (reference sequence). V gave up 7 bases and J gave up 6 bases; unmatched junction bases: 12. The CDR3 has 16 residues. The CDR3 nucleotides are TGTGCCAGCACCTCCCCGGGACAGGGATCGCCCGGGGAGCTGTTTTTT. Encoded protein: CASTSPGQGSPGELFF.

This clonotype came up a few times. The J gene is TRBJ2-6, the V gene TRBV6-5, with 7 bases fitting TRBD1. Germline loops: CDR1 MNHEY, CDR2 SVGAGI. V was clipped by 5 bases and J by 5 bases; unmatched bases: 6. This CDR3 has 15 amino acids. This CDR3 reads CASSIEGARANVLTF. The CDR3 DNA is TGTGCCAGCAGTATCGAGGGGGCGAGGGCCAACGTCCTGACTTTC.

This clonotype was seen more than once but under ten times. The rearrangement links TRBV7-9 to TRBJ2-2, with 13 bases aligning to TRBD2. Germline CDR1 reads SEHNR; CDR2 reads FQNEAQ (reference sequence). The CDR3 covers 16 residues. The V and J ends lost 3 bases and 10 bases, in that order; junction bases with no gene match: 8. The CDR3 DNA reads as TGTGCCAGCAGCTTTCTAGGGACTAGCGGGGCCCAGGAGCTGTTTTTT. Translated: CASSFLGTSGAQELFF.

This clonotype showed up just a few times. CDR3 region: CASSSGLAGGHADTQYF. In DNA, the CDR3 is TGTGCCAGCAGCTCCGGACTAGCGGGGGGGCACGCAGATACGCAGTATTTT. V usage is TRBV7-9 and J usage is TRBJ2-3; 15 bases line up with TRBD2. Germline lookup yields CDR1 SEHNR and CDR2 FQNEAQ (reference sequence). This CDR3 spans 17 amino acids. Unmatched junction bases numbered 6, after V lost 4 bases and J lost 4 bases.

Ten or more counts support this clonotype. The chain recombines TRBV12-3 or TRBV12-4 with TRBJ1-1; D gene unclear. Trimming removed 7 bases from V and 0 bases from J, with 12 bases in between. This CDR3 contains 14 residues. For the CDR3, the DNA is TGTGCCAGCAATTGGGCGGAAATGAACACTGAAGCTTTCTTT. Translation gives CASNWAEMNTEAFF.

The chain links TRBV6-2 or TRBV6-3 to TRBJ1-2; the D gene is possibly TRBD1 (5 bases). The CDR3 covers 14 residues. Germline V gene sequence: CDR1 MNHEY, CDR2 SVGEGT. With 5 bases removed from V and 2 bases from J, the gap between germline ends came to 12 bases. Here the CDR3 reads CASSTLTENYGYTF. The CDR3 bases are TGTGCCAGCAGTACTCTGACAGAGAACTATGGCTACACCTTC.

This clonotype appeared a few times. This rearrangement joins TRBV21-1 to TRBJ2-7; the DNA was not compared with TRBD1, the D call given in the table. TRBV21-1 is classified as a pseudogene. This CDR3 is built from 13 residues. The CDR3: CARRTGNTYEQYV. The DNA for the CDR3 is TGTGCCAGAAGGACAGGGAACACCTACGAGCAGTACGTC.

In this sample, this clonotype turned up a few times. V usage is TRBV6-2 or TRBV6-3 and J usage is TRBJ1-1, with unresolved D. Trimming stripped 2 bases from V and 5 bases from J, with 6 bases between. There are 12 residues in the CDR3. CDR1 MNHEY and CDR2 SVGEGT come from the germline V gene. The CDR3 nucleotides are TGTGCCAGCAGTTACCCTGCGACTGAAGCTTTCTTT. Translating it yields CASSYPATEAFF.

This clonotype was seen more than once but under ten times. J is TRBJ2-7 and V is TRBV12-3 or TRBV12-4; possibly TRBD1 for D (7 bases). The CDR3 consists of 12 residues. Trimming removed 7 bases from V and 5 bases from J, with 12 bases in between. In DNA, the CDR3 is TGTGCCAGCACCAGGGGGGCGGACGAGCAGTACTTC. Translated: CASTRGADEQYF.

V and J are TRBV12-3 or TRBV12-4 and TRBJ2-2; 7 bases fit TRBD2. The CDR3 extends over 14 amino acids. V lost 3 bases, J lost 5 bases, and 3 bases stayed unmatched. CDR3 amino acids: CASSFGTTTGELFF. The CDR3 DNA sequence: TGTGCCAGCAGTTTTGGGACTACAACCGGGGAGCTGTTTTTT.

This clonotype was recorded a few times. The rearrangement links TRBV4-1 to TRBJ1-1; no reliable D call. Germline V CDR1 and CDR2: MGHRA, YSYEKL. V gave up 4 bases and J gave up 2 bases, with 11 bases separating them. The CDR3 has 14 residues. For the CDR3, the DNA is TGCGCCAGCAGCCCGAGACCAGCAAACACTGAAGCTTTCTTT. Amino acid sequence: CASSPRPANTEAFF.

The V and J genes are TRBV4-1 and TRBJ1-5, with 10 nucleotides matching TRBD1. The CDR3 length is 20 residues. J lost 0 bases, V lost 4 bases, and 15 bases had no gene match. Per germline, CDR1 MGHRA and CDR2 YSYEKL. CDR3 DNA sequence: TGCGCCAGCAGCCCAGAGACCGGGACAGGGGTAGTAGGTAGCAATCAGCCCCAGCATTTT. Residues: CASSPETGTGVVGSNQPQHF.

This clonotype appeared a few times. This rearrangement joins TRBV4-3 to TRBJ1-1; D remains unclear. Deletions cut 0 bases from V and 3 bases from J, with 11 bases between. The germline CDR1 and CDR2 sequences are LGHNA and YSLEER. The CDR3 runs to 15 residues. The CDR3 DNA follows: TGCGCCAGCAGCCAAGATCCCGGGCCCGACACTGAAGCTTTCTTT. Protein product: CASSQDPGPDTEAFF.

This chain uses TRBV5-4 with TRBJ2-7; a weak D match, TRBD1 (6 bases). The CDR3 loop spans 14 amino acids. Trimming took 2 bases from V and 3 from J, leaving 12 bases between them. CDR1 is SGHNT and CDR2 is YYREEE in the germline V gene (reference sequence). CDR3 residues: CASSFGGSDYEQYF. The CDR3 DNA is TGTGCCAGCAGCTTTGGGGGCTCCGACTACGAGCAGTACTTC.

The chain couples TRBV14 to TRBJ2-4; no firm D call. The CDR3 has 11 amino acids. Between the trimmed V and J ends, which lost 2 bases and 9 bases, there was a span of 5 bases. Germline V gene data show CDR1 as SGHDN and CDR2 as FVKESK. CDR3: CASSQRTIQYF. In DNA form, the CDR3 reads TGTGCCAGCAGCCAAAGGACCATTCAGTACTTC. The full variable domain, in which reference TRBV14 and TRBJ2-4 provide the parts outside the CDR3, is EAGVTQFPSHSVIEKGQTVTLRCDPISGHDNLYWYRRVMGKEIKFLLHFVKESKQDESGMPNNRFLAERTGGTYSTLKVQPAELEDSGVYFCASSQRTIQYFGAGTRLSVL.

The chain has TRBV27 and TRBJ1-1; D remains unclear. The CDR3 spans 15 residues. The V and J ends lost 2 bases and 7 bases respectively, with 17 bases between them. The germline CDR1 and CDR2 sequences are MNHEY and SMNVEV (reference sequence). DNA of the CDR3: TGTGCCAGCAGTTTAGGGCGTGGGCCAATCTATGAAGCTTTCTTT. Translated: CASSLGRGPIYEAFF.

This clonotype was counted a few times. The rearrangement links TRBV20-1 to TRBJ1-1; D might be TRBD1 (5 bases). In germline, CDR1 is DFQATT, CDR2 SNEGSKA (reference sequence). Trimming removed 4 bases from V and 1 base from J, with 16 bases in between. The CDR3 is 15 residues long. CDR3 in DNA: TGCAGTGCTAAGAACCGGGACTCCCCGAACACTGAAGCTTTCTTT. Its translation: CSAKNRDSPNTEAFF.

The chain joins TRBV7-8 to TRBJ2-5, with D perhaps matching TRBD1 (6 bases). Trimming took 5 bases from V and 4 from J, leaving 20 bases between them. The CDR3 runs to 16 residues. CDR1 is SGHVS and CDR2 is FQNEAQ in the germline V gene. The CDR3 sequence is CASSHYSGAVGETQYF. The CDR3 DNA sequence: TGTGCCAGCAGCCACTACTCAGGGGCCGTGGGAGAGACCCAGTACTTC.

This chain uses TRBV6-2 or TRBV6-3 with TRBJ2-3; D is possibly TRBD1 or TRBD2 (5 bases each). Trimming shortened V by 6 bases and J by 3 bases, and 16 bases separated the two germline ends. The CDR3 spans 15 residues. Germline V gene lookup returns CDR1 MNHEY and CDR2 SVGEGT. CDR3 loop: CASRSFSGGTDTQYF. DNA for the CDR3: TGTGCCAGCAGGTCCTTTTCTGGGGGTACAGATACGCAGTATTTT.

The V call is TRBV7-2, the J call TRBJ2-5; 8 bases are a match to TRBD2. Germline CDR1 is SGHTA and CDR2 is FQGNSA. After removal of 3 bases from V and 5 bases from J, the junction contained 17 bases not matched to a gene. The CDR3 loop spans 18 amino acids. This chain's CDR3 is CASSFQHPIAGPSETQYF. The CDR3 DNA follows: TGTGCCAGCAGCTTCCAACACCCCATAGCGGGGCCCTCGGAGACCCAGTACTTC.